Following are 19 T cell receptor beta chains from one sample sequenced in a study of T cell responses to AZD1222 COVID-19 vaccine. Only in-frame clones appear in the TCRdb table, and some are missing; sequencing was by immunoSEQ multiplex PCR. The table lists around 53,000 clones, about 85% of them singletons. This sample comprised peripheral blood, obtained on day 0 of MenACWY control vaccination. Every receptor here comes from an adult in good health.

This chain uses TRBV28 with TRBJ1-6, with D possibly matching TRBD1 (5 bases). From germline, CDR1 is MDHEN and CDR2 SYDVKM. The CDR3 is 16 residues long. The V and J ends lost 7 bases and 3 bases respectively, with 16 bases between them. The CDR3 here is CASTSPRQNYNSPLHF. The CDR3 DNA sequence: TGTGCCAGCACCTCCCCCCGACAGAACTATAATTCACCCCTCCACTTT.

The chain carries TRBV7-9 and TRBJ1-2; weak D call: TRBD1 (6 bases). There are 14 residues in the CDR3. The germline V and J ends were trimmed by 1 base and 8 bases, with 14 bases remaining between them. Germline values: CDR1 SEHNR, CDR2 FQNEAQ (reference sequence). The CDR3 region has the DNA TGTGCCAGCAGCTTAGACCTAGAGGGGGGCGGCTACACCTTC. The encoded protein is CASSLDLEGGGYTF.

The chain carries TRBV19 and TRBJ2-3; a possible D gene is TRBD2 (6 bases). Germline V lookup: CDR1 LNHDA, CDR2 SQIVND (reference sequence). The CDR3 runs 14 residues. Trimming left V 6 bases short and J 5 bases short, with 15 bases between. The CDR3 bases are TGTGCCAGTAGCCGAGGGAGGATGGGAGATACGCAGTATTTT. The encoded protein is CASSRGRMGDTQYF.

V and J are TRBV6-4 and TRBJ2-2; D possibly corresponds to TRBD2 (6 bases). The CDR3 totals 14 residues. In germline, CDR1 is MRHNA, CDR2 SNTAGT. V dropped 9 bases and J dropped 2 bases, with 13 bases sitting between them. CDR3 sequence (DNA): TGTGCCAGTCCGGGGAGGCTAAACACCGGGGAGCTGTTTTTT. It yields the protein CASPGRLNTGELFF.

The chain carries TRBV6-5 and TRBJ1-5; D is undetermined. The germline V gene encodes CDR1 MNHEY and CDR2 SVGAGI. Trimming removed 0 bases from V and 1 base from J, with 7 bases in between. The CDR3 is 15 amino acids. CDR3 protein: CASSYSIRSNQPQHF. Here the CDR3 DNA reads TGTGCCAGCAGTTACTCGATACGAAGCAATCAGCCCCAGCATTTT.

The rearrangement links TRBV24-1 to TRBJ2-2; D call uncertain. Germline CDR1 is KGHDR and CDR2 is SFDVKD. CDR3 length equals 10 residues. Trimming shortened V by 5 bases and J by 7 bases, and 1 base separated the two germline ends. CDR3 nucleotides: TGTGCCACCAGTGTCGGGGAGCTGTTTTTT. Translating gives CATSVGELFF.

V and J are TRBV7-9 and TRBJ1-2; the D is unclear. The CDR3 has 13 residues. The germline gives CDR1 SEHNR, CDR2 FQNEAQ (reference sequence). The germline V and J ends were trimmed by 5 bases and 5 bases, with 12 bases remaining between them. The CDR3 DNA reads as TGTGCCAGCAGCCCGGGGAGGGTTTATGGCTACACCTTC. Protein: CASSPGRVYGYTF.

The chain employs TRBV2 and TRBJ1-1; possibly TRBD1 for D (6 bases). Trimming shortened V by 7 bases and J by 3 bases, and 12 bases separated the two germline ends. The CDR3 has 13 amino acids. Germline CDR1 and CDR2: SNHLY and FYNNEI. The CDR3 region is CASMWGADTEAFF. CDR3 bases: TGTGCCAGCATGTGGGGGGCCGACACTGAAGCTTTCTTT.

This chain joins TRBV3-1 (or the pseudogene TRBV3-2) and TRBJ2-2, with TRBD2 as a possible D gene (5 bases). This CDR3 has 16 amino acids. V was clipped by 0 bases and J by 2 bases, with 10 bases between them. CDR1 and CDR2 (germline): LGHDT, YNNKEL (reference sequence). The CDR3 sequence: CASSQDLGVNTGELFF. As DNA, the CDR3 is TGTGCCAGCAGCCAAGATCTCGGGGTAAACACCGGGGAGCTGTTTTTT.

V and J are TRBV30 and TRBJ2-7, with 7 nucleotides matching TRBD1. This CDR3 spans 13 amino acids. The junction had 8 bases not matched to a gene; V was cut back by 6 bases and J by 3 bases. Per the germline V gene, CDR1 is GTSNPN and CDR2 is SVGIG (reference sequence). The DNA of the CDR3 is TGTGCCTGTACGTCCCGGGACAGCTACGAGCAGTACTTC. Translated, it gives CACTSRDSYEQYF. The full variable domain, its missing parts supplied by reference TRBV30 and TRBJ2-7, is SQTIHQWPATLVQPVGSPLSLECTVEGTSNPNLYWYRQAAGRGLQLLFYSVGIGQISSEVPQNLSASRPQDRQFILSSKKLLLSDSGFYLCACTSRDSYEQYFGPGTRLTVT.

V usage is TRBV9 and J usage is TRBJ2-7; weak D call: TRBD2 (6 bases). CDR1 and CDR2 from the germline V gene are SGDLS and YYNGEE. The V and J ends lost 4 bases and 5 bases respectively, with 16 bases between them. The CDR3 is 14 amino acids. In DNA, the CDR3 is TGTGCCAGCAGCTTAGCGGCGGGTGTAAACGAGCAGTACTTC. It is translated as CASSLAAGVNEQYF.

The chain couples TRBV11-3 to TRBJ2-2, with 12 bases fitting TRBD2. The J segment lost 8 bases and the V segment lost 4 bases, leaving 5 bases of the junction unmatched. Germline values: CDR1 SGHNT, CDR2 YENEEA. This CDR3 comprises 15 residues. The CDR3 DNA reads TGTGCCAGCAGCTCTTCGACTAGCGGGAGAGGGGAGCTGTTTTTT. This gives the protein CASSSSTSGRGELFF.

This chain links TRBV24-1 with TRBJ1-5; D not resolved. CDR3 size: 14 residues. Germline-derived CDR1 and CDR2 are KGHDR and SFDVKD. Trimming left V 4 bases short and J 6 bases short, with 12 bases between. The CDR3 DNA sequence: TGTGCCACCAGTGAATCTGGAGCAGCTCAGCCCCAGCATTTT. It translates to CATSESGAAQPQHF.

CDR3 sequence (DNA): TGCGCCAGCAGCTTGGGTGACAGGGTAGCAGATACGCAGTATTTT. Protein sequence: CASSLGDRVADTQYF. The chain combines TRBV5-1 with TRBJ2-3, with 7 bases that match TRBD1. Germline V gene lookup returns CDR1 SGHRS and CDR2 YFSETQ. The CDR3 contains 15 residues. The trim removed 0 bases at V and 4 bases at J, leaving 5 bases unmatched.

The rearrangement uses TRBV28 and TRBJ2-2; a weak D match, TRBD2 (5 bases). The CDR3 is 15 residues long. Trimming left V 6 bases short and J 1 base short, with 12 bases between. Germline values: CDR1 MDHEN, CDR2 SYDVKM. DNA for the CDR3: TGTGCCAGCAGGACCGGGATGGGGAACACCGGGGAGCTGTTTTTT. It yields the protein CASRTGMGNTGELFF.

J is TRBJ1-1 and V is TRBV7-3; 7 nucleotides match TRBD1. With 5 bases clipped from V and 4 bases from J, the junction kept 4 bases outside the gene matches. The CDR3 contains 13 residues. Germline V gives CDR1 SGHTA, CDR2 FQGTGA. The CDR3 DNA reads as TGTGCCAGCAGCCCCCAGGGGGGCACTGAAGCTTTCTTT. Protein product: CASSPQGGTEAFF.

This chain joins TRBV6-5 and TRBJ1-2; 7 bases map to TRBD1. J lost 4 bases, V lost 7 bases, and 12 bases had no gene match. The CDR3 spans 15 residues. Germline V gives CDR1 MNHEY, CDR2 SVGAGI. CDR3 DNA sequence: TGTGCCAGCACCCAAGCAGACAGGGACCTCTATGGCTACACCTTC. It translates to CASTQADRDLYGYTF.

This chain connects TRBV28 to TRBJ2-6; a weak D match, TRBD1 (5 bases). The CDR3 totals 15 residues. Trimming removed 8 bases from V and 0 bases from J, with 11 bases in between. Per germline, CDR1 MDHEN and CDR2 SYDVKM. Here the CDR3 reads CASWSQGSGANVLTF. In nucleotides, the CDR3 is TGTGCCAGCTGGAGTCAGGGCTCTGGGGCCAACGTCCTGACTTTC.

The chain joins TRBV6-6 to TRBJ1-2; 7 bases map to TRBD1. CDR1 is MNHNY, CDR2 SVGAGI, per germline (reference sequence). The V gene end was trimmed by 2 bases and the J gene end by 2 bases; junction bases not matched to a gene: 5. The CDR3 sequence is 15 residues long. DNA for the CDR3: TGTGCCAGCAGTTACGGAGGACAGGTGAACTATGGCTACACCTTC. Protein: CASSYGGQVNYGYTF.